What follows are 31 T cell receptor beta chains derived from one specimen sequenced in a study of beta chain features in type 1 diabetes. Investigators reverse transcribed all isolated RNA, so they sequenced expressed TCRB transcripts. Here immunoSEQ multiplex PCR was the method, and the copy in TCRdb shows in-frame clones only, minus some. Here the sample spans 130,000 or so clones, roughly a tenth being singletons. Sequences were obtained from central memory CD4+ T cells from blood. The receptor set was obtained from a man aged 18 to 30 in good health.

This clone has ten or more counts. The CDR3 region has the DNA TGTGCCAGCAGCCTGACAGGGGACTATGGCTACACCTTC. It is translated as CASSLTGDYGYTF. This chain uses TRBV7-2 with TRBJ1-2; 8 bases are shared with TRBD1. The CDR3 contains 13 residues. Germline CDR1 and CDR2: SGHTA and FQGNSA. Trimming removed 5 bases from V and 3 bases from J; junction bases left unmatched: 2.

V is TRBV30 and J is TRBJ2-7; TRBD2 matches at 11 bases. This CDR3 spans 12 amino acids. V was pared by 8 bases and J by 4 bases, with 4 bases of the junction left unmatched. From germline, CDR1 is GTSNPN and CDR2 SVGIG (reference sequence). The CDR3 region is CAGSGGAYEQYF. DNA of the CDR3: TGTGCCGGTAGCGGGGGGGCTTACGAGCAGTACTTC.

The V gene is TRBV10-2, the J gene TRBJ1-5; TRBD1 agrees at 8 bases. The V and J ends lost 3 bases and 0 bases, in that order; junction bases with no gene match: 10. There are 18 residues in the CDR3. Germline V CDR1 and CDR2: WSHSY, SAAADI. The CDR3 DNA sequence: TGCGCCAGCAGTGACGGAGACAGGGGCTGGGGTAGCAATCAGCCCCAGCATTTT. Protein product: CASSDGDRGWGSNQPQHF.

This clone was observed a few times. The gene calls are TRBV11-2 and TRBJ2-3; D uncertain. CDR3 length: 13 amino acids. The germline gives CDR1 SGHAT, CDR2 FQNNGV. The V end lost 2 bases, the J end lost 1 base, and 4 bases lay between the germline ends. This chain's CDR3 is CASSLQGTDTQYF. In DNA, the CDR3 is TGTGCCAGCAGCTTACAGGGCACAGATACGCAGTATTTT.

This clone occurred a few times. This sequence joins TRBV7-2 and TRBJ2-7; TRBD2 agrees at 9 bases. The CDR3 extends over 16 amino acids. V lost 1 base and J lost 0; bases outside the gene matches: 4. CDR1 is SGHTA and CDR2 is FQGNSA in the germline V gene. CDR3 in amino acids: CASSLGLAGFSYEQYF. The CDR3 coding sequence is TGTGCCAGCAGCTTAGGGCTAGCGGGGTTCTCCTACGAGCAGTACTTC.

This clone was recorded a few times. The CDR3 reads CASSKGDEQYF. The CDR3 DNA reads as TGTGCCAGCAGCAAGGGGGACGAGCAGTACTTC. The chain joins TRBV7-6 to TRBJ2-7; D is perhaps TRBD1 (6 bases). Germline V gene data show CDR1 as SGHVS and CDR2 as FNYEAQ. This CDR3 is built from 11 residues. The germline V and J ends were trimmed by 5 bases and 5 bases, with 7 bases remaining between them.

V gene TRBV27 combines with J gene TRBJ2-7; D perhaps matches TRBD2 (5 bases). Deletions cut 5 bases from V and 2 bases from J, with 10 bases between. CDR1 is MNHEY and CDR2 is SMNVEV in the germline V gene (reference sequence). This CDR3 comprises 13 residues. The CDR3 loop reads CASSRPGAYEQYF. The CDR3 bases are TGTGCCAGCAGTCGTCCCGGGGCCTACGAGCAGTACTTC.

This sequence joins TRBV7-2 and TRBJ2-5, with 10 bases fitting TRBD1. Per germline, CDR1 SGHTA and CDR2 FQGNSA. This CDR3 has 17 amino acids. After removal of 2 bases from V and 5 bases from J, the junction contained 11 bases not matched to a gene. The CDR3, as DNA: TGTGCCAGCAGCTTATTGGGATCGACAGGGGGCGGGGAGACCCAGTACTTC. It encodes CASSLLGSTGGGETQYF.

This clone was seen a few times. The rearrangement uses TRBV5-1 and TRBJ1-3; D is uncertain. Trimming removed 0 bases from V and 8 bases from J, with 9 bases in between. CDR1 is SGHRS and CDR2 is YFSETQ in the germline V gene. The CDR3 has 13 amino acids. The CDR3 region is CASSLVQKDTIYF. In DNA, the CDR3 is TGCGCCAGCAGCTTGGTACAGAAGGACACCATATATTTT.

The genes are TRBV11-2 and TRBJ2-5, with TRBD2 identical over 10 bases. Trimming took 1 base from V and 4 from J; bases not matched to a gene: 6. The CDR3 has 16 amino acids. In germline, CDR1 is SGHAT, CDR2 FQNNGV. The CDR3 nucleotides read TGTGCCAGCAGCTTAGTATCGGCTAGCGGGGGAGAGACCCAGTACTTC. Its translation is CASSLVSASGGETQYF.

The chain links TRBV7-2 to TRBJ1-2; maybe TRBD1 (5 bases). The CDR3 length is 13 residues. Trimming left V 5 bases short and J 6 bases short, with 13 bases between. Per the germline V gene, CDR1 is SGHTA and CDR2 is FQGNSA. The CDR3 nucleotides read TGTGCCAGCAGCCAGGCCAGGGAGGATGGCTACACCTTC. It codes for CASSQAREDGYTF.

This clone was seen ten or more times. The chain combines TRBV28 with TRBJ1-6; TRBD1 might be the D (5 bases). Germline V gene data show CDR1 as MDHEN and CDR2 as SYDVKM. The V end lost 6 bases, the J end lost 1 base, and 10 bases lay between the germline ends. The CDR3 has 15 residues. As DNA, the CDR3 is TGTGCCAGCAGCTCCGACAGTTCCTATAATTCACCCCTCCACTTT. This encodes CASSSDSSYNSPLHF.

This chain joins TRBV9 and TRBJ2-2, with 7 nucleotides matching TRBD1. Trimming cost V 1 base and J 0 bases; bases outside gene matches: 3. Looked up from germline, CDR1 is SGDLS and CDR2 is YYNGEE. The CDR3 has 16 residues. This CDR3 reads CASSVYGTANTGELFF. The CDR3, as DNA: TGTGCCAGCAGCGTATATGGGACAGCGAACACCGGGGAGCTGTTTTTT. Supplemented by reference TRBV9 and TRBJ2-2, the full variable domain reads DSGVTQTPKHLITATGQRVTLRCSPRSGDLSVYWYQQSLDQGLQFLIQYYNGEERAKGNILERFSAQQFPDLHSELNLSSLELGDSALYFCASSVYGTANTGELFFGEGSRLTVL.

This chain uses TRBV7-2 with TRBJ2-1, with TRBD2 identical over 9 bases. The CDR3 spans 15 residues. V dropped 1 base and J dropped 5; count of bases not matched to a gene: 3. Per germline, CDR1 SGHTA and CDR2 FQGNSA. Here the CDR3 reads CASSLGTSVNNEQFF. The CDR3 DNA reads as TGTGCCAGCAGCTTAGGGACTAGCGTGAACAATGAGCAGTTCTTC. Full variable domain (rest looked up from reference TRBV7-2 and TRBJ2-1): GAGVSQSPSNKVTEKGKDVELRCDPISGHTALYWYRQSLGQGLEFLIYFQGNSAPDKSGLPSDRFSAERTGGSVSTLTIQRTQQEDSAVYLCASSLGTSVNNEQFFGPGTRLTVL.

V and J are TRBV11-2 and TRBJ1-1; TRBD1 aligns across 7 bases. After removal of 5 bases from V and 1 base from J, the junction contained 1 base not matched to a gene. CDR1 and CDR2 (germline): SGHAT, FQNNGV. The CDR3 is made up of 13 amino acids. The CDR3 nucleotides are TGTGCCAGCAGCCCAGGGGGGAACACTGAAGCTTTCTTT. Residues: CASSPGGNTEAFF.

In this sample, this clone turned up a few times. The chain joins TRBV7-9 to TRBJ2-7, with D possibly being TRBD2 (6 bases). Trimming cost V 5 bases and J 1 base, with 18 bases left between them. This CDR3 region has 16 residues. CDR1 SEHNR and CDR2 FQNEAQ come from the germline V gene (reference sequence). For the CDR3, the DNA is TGTGCCAGCAGCCCACCCTTTGGGGCGGGATCCTACGAGCAGTACTTC. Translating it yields CASSPPFGAGSYEQYF.

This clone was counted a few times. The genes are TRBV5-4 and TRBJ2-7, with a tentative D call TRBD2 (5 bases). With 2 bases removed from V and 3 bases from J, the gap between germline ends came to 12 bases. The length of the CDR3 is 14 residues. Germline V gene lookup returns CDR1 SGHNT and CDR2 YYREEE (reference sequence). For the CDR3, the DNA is TGTGCCAGCAGCTTCGGGATACGGATCTACGAGCAGTACTTC. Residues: CASSFGIRIYEQYF. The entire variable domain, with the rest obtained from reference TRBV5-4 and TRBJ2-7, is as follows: ETGVTQSPTHLIKTRGQQVTLRCSSQSGHNTVSWYQQALGQGPQFIFQYYREEENGRGNFPPRFSGLQFPNYSSELNVNALELDDSALYLCASSFGIRIYEQYFGPGTRLTVT.

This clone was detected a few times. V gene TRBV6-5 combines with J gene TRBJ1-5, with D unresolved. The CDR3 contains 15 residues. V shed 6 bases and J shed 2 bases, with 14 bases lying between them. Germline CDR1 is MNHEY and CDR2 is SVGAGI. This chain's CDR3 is CASSPWEGGNQPQHF. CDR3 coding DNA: TGTGCCAGCAGCCCTTGGGAGGGCGGCAATCAGCCCCAGCATTTT.

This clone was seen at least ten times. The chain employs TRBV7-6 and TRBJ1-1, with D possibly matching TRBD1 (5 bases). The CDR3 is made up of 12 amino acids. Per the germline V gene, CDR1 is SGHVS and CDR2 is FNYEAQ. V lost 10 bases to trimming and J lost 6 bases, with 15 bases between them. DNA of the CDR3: TGTGCCATCCATACCCCGGGGGCTGAAGCTTTCTTT. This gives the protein CAIHTPGAEAFF.

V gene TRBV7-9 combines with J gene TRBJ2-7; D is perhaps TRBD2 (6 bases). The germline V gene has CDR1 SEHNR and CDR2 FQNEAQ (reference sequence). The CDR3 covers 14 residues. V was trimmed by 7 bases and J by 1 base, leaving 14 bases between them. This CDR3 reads CASTYGGGSYEQYF. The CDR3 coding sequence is TGTGCCAGCACCTACGGGGGAGGATCCTACGAGCAGTACTTC. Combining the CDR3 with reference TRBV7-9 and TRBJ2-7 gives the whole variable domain DTGVSQNPRHKITKRGQNVTFRCDPISEHNRLYWYRQTLGQGPEFLTYFQNEAQLEKSRLLSDRFSAERPKGSFSTLEIQRTEQGDSAMYLCASTYGGGSYEQYFGPGTRLTVT.

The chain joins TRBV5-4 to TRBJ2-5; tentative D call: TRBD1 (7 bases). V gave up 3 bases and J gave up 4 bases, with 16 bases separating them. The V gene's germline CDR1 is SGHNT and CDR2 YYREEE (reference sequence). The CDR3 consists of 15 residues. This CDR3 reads CASSSEGARGETQYF. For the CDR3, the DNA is TGTGCCAGCAGCTCGGAGGGGGCTAGAGGAGAGACCCAGTACTTC.

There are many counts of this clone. CDR3 loop: CAWTANTGELFF. The CDR3 bases are TGTGCCTGGACTGCGAACACCGGGGAGCTGTTTTTT. The J gene is TRBJ2-2, the V gene TRBV30; D remains unclear. The germline V and J ends were trimmed by 4 bases and 0 bases, with 3 bases remaining between them. Germline V gene data show CDR1 as GTSNPN and CDR2 as SVGIG (reference sequence). The CDR3 runs 12 residues.

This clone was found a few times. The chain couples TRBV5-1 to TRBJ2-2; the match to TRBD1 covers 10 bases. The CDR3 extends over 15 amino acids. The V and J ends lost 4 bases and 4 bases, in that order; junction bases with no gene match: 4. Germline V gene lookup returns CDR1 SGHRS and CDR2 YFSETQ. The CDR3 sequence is CASSPGTGVTGELFF. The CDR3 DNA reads TGCGCCAGCAGCCCTGGGACAGGGGTCACCGGGGAGCTGTTTTTT.

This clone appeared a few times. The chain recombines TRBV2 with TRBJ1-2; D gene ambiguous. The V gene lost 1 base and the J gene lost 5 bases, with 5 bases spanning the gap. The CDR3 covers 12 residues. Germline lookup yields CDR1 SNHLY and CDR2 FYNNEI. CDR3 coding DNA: TGTGCCAGCAGTGAAGGACATTATGGCTACACCTTC. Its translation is CASSEGHYGYTF.

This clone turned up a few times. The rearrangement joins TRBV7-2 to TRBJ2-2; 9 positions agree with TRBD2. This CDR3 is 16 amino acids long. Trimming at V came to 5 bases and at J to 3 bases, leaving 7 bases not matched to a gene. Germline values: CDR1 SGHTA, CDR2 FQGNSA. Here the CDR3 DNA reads TGTGCCAGCAGCCCTGCGGGGGGGGCATACACCGGGGAGCTGTTTTTT. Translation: CASSPAGGAYTGELFF.

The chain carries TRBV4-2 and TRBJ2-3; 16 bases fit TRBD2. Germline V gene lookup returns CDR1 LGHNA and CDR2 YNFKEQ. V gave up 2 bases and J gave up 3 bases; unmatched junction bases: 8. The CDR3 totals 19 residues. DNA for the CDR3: TGTGCCAGCAGCCAATCTACCGGGACTAGCGGGGGGGTGACAGATACGCAGTATTTT. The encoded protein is CASSQSTGTSGGVTDTQYF.

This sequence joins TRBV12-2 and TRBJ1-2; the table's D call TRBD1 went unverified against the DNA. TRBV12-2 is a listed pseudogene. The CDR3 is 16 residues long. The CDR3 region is CASRLARGQVVYGYTF. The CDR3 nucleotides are TGTGCAAGTCGCTTAGCGCGAGGACAGGTCGTCTATGGCTACACCTTC.

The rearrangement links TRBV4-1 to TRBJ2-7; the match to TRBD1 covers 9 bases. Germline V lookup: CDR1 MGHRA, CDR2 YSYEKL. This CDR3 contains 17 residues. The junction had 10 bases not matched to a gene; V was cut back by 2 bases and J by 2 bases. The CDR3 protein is CASSQTASGTGTYEQYF. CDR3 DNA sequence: TGCGCCAGCAGCCAAACCGCCTCCGGGACAGGGACCTACGAGCAGTACTTC.

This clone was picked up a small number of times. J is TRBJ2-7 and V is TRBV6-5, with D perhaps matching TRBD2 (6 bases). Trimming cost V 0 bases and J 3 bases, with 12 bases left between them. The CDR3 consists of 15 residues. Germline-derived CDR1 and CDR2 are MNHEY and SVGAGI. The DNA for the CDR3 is TGTGCCAGCAGTTACTCTGGAGGGGATAACTACGAGCAGTACTTC. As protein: CASSYSGGDNYEQYF.

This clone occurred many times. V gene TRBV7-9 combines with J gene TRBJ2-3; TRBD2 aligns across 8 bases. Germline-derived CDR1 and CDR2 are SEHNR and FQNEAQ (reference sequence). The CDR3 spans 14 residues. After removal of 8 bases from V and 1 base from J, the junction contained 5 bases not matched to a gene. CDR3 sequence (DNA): TGTGCCAGCTTGGCTAGCGGGCGCACAGATACGCAGTATTTT. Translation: CASLASGRTDTQYF.

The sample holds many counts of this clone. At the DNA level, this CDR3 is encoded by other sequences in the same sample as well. The CDR3 loop is CASSPSETQYF. For the CDR3, the DNA is TGTGCCAGCAGTCCCTCTGAGACCCAGTACTTC. The rearrangement uses TRBV7-6 and TRBJ2-5, with D unresolved. The germline CDR1 and CDR2 sequences are SGHVS and FNYEAQ. This CDR3 spans 11 amino acids. V was clipped by 6 bases and J by 5 bases, with 7 bases between them.